The sequence of this T cell receptor (beta chain) was determined in a study of tumor-infiltrating lymphocytes in glioblastoma multiforme. V lost 4 bases to trimming and J lost 6 bases; unmatched junction nucleotides: 6. The CDR3 is made up of 13 amino acids. Looked up from germline, CDR1 is SGHNT and CDR2 is YENEEA. TCRB libraries came from RNA via three nested multiplex PCR rounds. Input was 0.45 to 0.5 ug total RNA, reverse-transcribed with a C-beta primer. These TCRB libraries lack any described unique molecular identifiers. TCRdb ran MiXCR on the multiplex PCR reads and lists one entry per CDR3 protein. The sample consists of 15,000 to 25,000 distinct CDR3 sequences, around 68% of them appearing once. Findings and limits, study-wide: TCR plus mutation findings rest on a single glioblastoma patient. The T cells in this sample were not sorted into functional subsets.

This clonotype was found a few times. Its antigen is as yet unknown. This receptor was identified in a male donor with glioblastoma. Sequenced material: peripheral blood. The genes are TRBV11-3 and TRBJ2-7; 7 bases map to TRBD1. CDR3 nucleotides: TGTGCCAGCAGCTCCGGACAGGTGGGCGAGCAGTACTTC. This encodes CASSSGQVGEQYF.